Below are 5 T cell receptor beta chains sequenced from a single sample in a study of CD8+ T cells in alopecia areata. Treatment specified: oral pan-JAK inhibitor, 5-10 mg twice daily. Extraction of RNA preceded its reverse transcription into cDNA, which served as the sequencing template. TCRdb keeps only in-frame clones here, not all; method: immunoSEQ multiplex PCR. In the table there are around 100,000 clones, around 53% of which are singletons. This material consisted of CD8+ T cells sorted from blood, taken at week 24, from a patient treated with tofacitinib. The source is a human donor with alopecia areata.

CDR3 in amino acids: CASSKGTEAFF. In DNA, the CDR3 is TGCGCCAGCAGCAAAGGCACTGAAGCTTTCTTT. The chain links TRBV5-1 to TRBJ1-1, with D unclear. Germline CDR1 SGHRS, CDR2 YFSETQ. The germline V and J ends were trimmed by 4 bases and 4 bases, with 5 bases remaining between them. This CDR3 region has 11 residues.

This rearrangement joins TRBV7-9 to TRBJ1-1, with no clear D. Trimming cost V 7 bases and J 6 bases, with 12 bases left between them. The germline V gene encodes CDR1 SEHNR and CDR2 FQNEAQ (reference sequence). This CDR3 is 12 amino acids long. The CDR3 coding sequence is TGTGCCAGCATTGAGTTGCGGGCTGAAGCTTTCTTT. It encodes CASIELRAEAFF. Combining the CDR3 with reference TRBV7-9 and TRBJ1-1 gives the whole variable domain DTGVSQNPRHKITKRGQNVTFRCDPISEHNRLYWYRQTLGQGPEFLTYFQNEAQLEKSRLLSDRFSAERPKGSFSTLEIQRTEQGDSAMYLCASIELRAEAFFGQGTRLTVV.

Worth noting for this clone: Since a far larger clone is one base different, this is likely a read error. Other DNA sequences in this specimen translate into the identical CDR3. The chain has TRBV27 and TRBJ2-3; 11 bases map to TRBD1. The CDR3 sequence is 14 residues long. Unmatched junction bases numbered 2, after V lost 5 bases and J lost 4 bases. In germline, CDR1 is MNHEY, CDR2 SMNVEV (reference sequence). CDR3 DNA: TGTGCCAGCAGTGAGGGACAGGGGGCAGATACGCAGTATTTT. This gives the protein CASSEGQGADTQYF.

CDR3: CASSATGLRPEAFF. DNA for the CDR3: TGTGCCAGCAGTGCCACAGGCCTGCGCCCCGAAGCTTTCTTT. The chain has TRBV27 and TRBJ1-1, with a weak D call TRBD1 (5 bases). CDR3 length: 14 residues. Deletions cut 5 bases from V and 8 bases from J, with 18 bases between. Germline V gene sequence: CDR1 MNHEY, CDR2 SMNVEV (reference sequence).

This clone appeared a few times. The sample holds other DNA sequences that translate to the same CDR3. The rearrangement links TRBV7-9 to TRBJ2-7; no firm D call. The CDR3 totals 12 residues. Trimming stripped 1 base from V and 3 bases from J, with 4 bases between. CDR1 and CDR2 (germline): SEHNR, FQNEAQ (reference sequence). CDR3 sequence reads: CASSLGSYEQYF. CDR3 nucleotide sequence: TGTGCCAGCAGCTTAGGCAGCTACGAGCAGTACTTC.